The 13 T cell receptor beta chains given below trace back to one sample, sequenced in a study of blood T cell repertoires in COVID-19. The data were produced by immunoSEQ multiplex PCR, yet TCRdb's version contains in-frame clones alone and is incomplete. Found here are about 150,000 clones, 84% of them singletons; the top ten hold roughly 3.4%. Sequenced input: PBMCs or T cells enriched from blood (not recorded which). These TCRs come from a woman in her 50s with acute COVID-19.

This rearrangement joins TRBV2 to TRBJ1-3, with TRBD1 identical over 7 bases. Germline V CDR1 and CDR2: SNHLY, FYNNEI. Trimming cost V 6 bases and J 3 bases; bases outside gene matches: 2. This CDR3 comprises 13 residues. CDR3 nucleotide sequence: TGTGCCAGCAGCGACAGGGTTGGAAACACCATATATTTT. It translates to CASSDRVGNTIYF.

The chain carries TRBV4-1 and TRBJ2-7, with TRBD2 identical over 14 bases. Germline V gene lookup returns CDR1 MGHRA and CDR2 YSYEKL. With V trimmed by 4 bases and J by 5 bases, 4 bases remained unmatched. CDR3 length equals 15 residues. The chain's CDR3 is CASSPGTSGRNEQYF. CDR3 coding DNA: TGCGCCAGCAGCCCTGGGACTAGCGGGAGAAACGAGCAGTACTTC.

About this clone itself: The junction shows a germline mismatch at one end, possibly a read error. The rearrangement joins TRBV4-2 to TRBJ1-4; D ambiguous. Germline V lookup: CDR1 LGHNA, CDR2 YNFKEQ. The length of the CDR3 is 14 residues. The CDR3 is CASSEDLEVEKLFF. The CDR3 nucleotides are TGTGCCAGCAGCGAAGACTTAGAGGTAGAAAAACTGTTTTTT.

The DNA for the CDR3 is TGTGCCAGGGAGGGTTGCGGATTTCAAGAGACCCAGTACTTC. Amino acids: CAREGCGFQETQYF. V and J are TRBV6-7 and TRBJ2-5; D is perhaps TRBD2 (6 bases). TRBV6-7 is assigned to the ORF class and has an uncertain function. The CDR3 spans 14 residues. V dropped 9 bases and J dropped 2 bases, with 16 bases sitting between them.

The chain recombines TRBV5-5 with TRBJ1-6; D uncertain. V dropped 4 bases and J dropped 9 bases, with 17 bases sitting between them. Germline values: CDR1 SGHKS, CDR2 YYEKEE (reference sequence). The CDR3 has 15 amino acids. CDR3 sequence reads: CASSPARGLGSPLHF. The CDR3 DNA reads as TGTGCCAGCAGCCCGGCGCGAGGTCTTGGTTCACCCCTCCACTTT.

This sequence joins TRBV21-1 and TRBJ2-5; the table's TRBD2 call for D was not verified on the DNA. TRBV21-1 is a documented pseudogene. The CDR3 totals 21 residues. DNA for the CDR3: TGTGCCAGCAGCACGAAACTAAGGACTAGCGGGGGACCCTCCACGTGGGAGACCCAGTACTTC. It encodes CASSTKLRTSGGPSTWETQYF.

CDR3 region: CASSPDRARYGYTF. DNA for the CDR3: TGTGCCAGCAGCCCTGACAGGGCGCGGTATGGCTACACCTTC. The genes are TRBV7-8 and TRBJ1-2, with TRBD1 matching over 7 bases. V dropped 5 bases and J dropped 5; count of bases not matched to a gene: 8. CDR3 length: 14 amino acids. Germline V gene data show CDR1 as SGHVS and CDR2 as FQNEAQ.

This chain connects TRBV6-5 to TRBJ2-7; the match to TRBD2 covers 7 bases. The CDR3 consists of 13 residues. Unmatched junction bases numbered 3, after V lost 5 bases and J lost 2 bases. Per the germline V gene, CDR1 is MNHEY and CDR2 is SVGAGI. The CDR3 is CASSPTSTYEQYF. DNA for the CDR3: TGTGCCAGCAGTCCGACTAGCACCTACGAGCAGTACTTC.

This clone was counted between two and nine times. The V gene is TRBV7-6, the J gene TRBJ2-7; no reliable D call. The V and J ends lost 0 bases and 3 bases respectively, with 6 bases between them. The CDR3 length is 13 residues. Looked up from germline, CDR1 is SGHVS and CDR2 is FNYEAQ. CDR3 protein: CASSLAQDYEQYF. As DNA, the CDR3 is TGTGCCAGCAGCTTAGCCCAGGACTACGAGCAGTACTTC.

The J gene is TRBJ2-1, the V gene TRBV11-3, with 9 bases that match TRBD2. The CDR3 sequence is 15 residues long. From germline, CDR1 is SGHNT and CDR2 YENEEA. With V trimmed by 6 bases and J by 6 bases, 9 bases remained unmatched. CDR3 in DNA: TGTGCCAGCAGTATGGGACTAGCTGGGAGCAATGAGCAGTTCTTC. Translated: CASSMGLAGSNEQFF.

The chain uses TRBV19 and TRBJ2-2; TRBD2 might be the D (7 bases). CDR1 and CDR2 (germline): LNHDA, SQIVND (reference sequence). CDR3 length equals 16 residues. Trimming stripped 2 bases from V and 5 bases from J, with 15 bases between. The CDR3 region is CASSIMGGPGTGELFF. CDR3 DNA: TGTGCCAGTAGTATAATGGGGGGGCCGGGGACCGGGGAGCTGTTTTTT.

The chain couples TRBV7-9 to TRBJ2-3; a weak D match, TRBD2 (6 bases). V lost 7 bases and J lost 3, with 17 bases in between. This CDR3 is 15 amino acids long. CDR1 and CDR2 from the germline V gene are SEHNR and FQNEAQ (reference sequence). The CDR3 spells CASKSKAGPTDTQYF. The DNA of the CDR3 is TGTGCCAGCAAAAGTAAAGCGGGTCCAACAGATACGCAGTATTTT.

This chain uses TRBV6-5 with TRBJ2-7, with D unresolved. V was cut by 4 bases and J by 0 bases, with 16 bases left in between. CDR3 length: 16 amino acids. Germline V CDR1 and CDR2: MNHEY, SVGAGI. The CDR3 DNA is TGTGCCAGCAGTTCCCCGCGGAACCCAAGCTCCTACGAGCAGTACTTC. Translation gives CASSSPRNPSSYEQYF.